Sequencing of this T cell receptor beta chain was carried out in a study of control samples from healthy donors and cancer patients. Sequencing was performed with immunoSEQ multiplex PCR; in TCRdb, only in-frame clones are kept and a portion is missing. The table records 350,000 to 450,000 clones, around nine tenths of them present only once. The TCR originated in a man aged 35 to 55 with head and neck cancer. The sample was PBMCs.

CDR3 coding DNA: TGCGCCAGCAGCTGGGCCGGGGGGGACACCGGGGAGCTGTTTTTT. Amino acid sequence: CASSWAGGDTGELFF. The chain joins TRBV5-1 to TRBJ2-2; 8 bases are shared with TRBD2. The CDR3 is 15 amino acids. Germline trimming cut 3 bases from V and 3 bases from J; bases unmatched to any gene: 4. The germline V gene encodes CDR1 SGHRS and CDR2 YFSETQ.